The sequence of this TCR beta chain was determined in a study of response to subunit inactivated influenza vaccine. Notes on the study in general: The authors proposed limited new T cell recruitment per seasonal influenza vaccination.

From germline, CDR1 is MDHEN and CDR2 SYDVKM. V dropped 6 bases and J dropped 0; count of bases not matched to a gene: 1. The CDR3 contains 13 residues. This clonotype was recorded a few times. The antigen remains undetermined. TCRdb processed the RT-PCR reads anew with MiXCR; each CDR3 protein has one entry. The profile shows 530,000 or so distinct CDR3 sequences, 11% to 15% of them singletons. The sequencing used PBMCs from blood, collected 11 to 12 days after vaccination. This clonotype was sampled from a man aged 50 to 60 who received an inactivated influenza vaccine. The chain links TRBV28 to TRBJ2-5; 7 bases are a match to TRBD1. The CDR3 here is CASRDRYQETQYF. Here the CDR3 DNA reads TGTGCCAGCAGGGACAGGTACCAAGAGACCCAGTACTTC.